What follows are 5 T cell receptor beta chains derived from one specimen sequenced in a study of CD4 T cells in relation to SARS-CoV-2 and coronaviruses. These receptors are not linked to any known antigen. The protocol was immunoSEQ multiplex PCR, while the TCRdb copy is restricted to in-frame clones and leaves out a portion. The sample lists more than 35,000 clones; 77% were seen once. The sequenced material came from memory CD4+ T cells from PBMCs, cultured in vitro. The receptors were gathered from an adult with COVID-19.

The CDR3 nucleotides are TGCGCCAGCAGTGAAAGTTGGGGTAGTGAAAAACTGTTTTTT. Protein sequence: CASSESWGSEKLFF. This chain connects TRBV10-1 to TRBJ1-4, with unresolved D. CDR3 length: 14 residues. V lost 3 bases and J 7 bases, leaving 12 bases between the germline ends. Germline CDR1 reads WNHNN; CDR2 reads SYGVQD (reference sequence).

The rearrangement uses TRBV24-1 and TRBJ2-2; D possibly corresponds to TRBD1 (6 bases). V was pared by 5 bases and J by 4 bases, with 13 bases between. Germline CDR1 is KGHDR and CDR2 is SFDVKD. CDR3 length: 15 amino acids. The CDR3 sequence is CATSVQGSATGELFF. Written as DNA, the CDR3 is TGTGCCACCAGTGTGCAGGGGAGTGCCACCGGGGAGCTGTTTTTT.

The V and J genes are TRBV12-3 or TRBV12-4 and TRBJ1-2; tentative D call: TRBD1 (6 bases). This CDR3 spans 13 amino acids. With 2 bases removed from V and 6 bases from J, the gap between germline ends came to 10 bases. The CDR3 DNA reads TGTGCCAGCAGTTTATGGGGGACAAATGGCTACACCTTC. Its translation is CASSLWGTNGYTF.

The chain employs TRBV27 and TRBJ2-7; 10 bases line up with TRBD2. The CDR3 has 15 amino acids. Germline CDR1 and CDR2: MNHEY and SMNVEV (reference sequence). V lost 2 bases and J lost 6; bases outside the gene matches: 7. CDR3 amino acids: CASSLREGLATEQYF. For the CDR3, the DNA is TGTGCCAGCAGTTTACGCGAGGGACTAGCGACCGAGCAGTACTTC.

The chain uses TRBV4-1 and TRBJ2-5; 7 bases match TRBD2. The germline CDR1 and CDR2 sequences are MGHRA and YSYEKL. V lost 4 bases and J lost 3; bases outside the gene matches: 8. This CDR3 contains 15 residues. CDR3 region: CASSRQMGGEETQYF. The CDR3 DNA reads TGCGCCAGCAGCCGACAGATGGGGGGGGAAGAGACCCAGTACTTC.